Shown below are 26 T cell receptor beta chains from a single sample sequenced in a study of blood T cell repertoires in COVID-19. Profiled with immunoSEQ multiplex PCR; TCRdb holds only in-frame clones, not every one. This repertoire shows 150,000 to 200,000 clones, about 80% found once; its top ten account for under 3%. Sequencing input: peripheral blood. These receptors came from a human donor with acute or convalescent COVID-19. The donor label of this sample is uncertain.

The chain uses TRBV3-1 (or the pseudogene TRBV3-2) and TRBJ2-5; no clear D. CDR1 is LGHDT, CDR2 YNNKEL, per germline (reference sequence). V was trimmed by 5 bases and J by 5 bases, leaving 9 bases between them. The CDR3 contains 12 residues. The CDR3 coding sequence is TGTGCCAGCAGCGCCCGGTTGGAGACCCAGTACTTC. Its translation: CASSARLETQYF.

Only a few counts were recorded for this clone. The chain couples TRBV19 to TRBJ1-4, with a possible D match to TRBD1 (5 bases). Germline V gene data show CDR1 as LNHDA and CDR2 as SQIVND (reference sequence). The length of the CDR3 is 15 residues. The V gene lost 3 bases and the J gene lost 0 bases, with 8 bases spanning the gap. The CDR3 DNA is TGTGCCAGTAGTATGCGGGGCTCAACTAATGAAAAACTGTTTTTT. Residues: CASSMRGSTNEKLFF.

There are a few counts of this clone. V is TRBV7-3 and J is TRBJ1-1; D is possibly TRBD1 (5 bases). Trimming took 4 bases from V and 8 from J, leaving 14 bases between them. Germline values: CDR1 SGHTA, CDR2 FQGTGA. The length of the CDR3 is 13 residues. The CDR3 DNA reads TGTGCCAGCAGCTCAAGGGGAGGGCCAGAAGCTTTCTTT. It yields the protein CASSSRGGPEAFF.

The chain links TRBV12-3 or TRBV12-4 to TRBJ1-1; D uncertain. This CDR3 spans 13 amino acids. V lost 6 bases and J lost 0, with 8 bases in between. CDR3 sequence (DNA): TGTGCCAGCAGGTTTAGAGTGAACACTGAAGCTTTCTTT. Its translation is CASRFRVNTEAFF.

The V call is TRBV5-1, the J call TRBJ1-2; D may be TRBD1 (6 bases). V was clipped by 1 base and J by 5 bases, with 15 bases between them. The CDR3 is 15 amino acids. Germline CDR1 reads SGHRS; CDR2 reads YFSETQ. CDR3 nucleotides: TGCGCCAGCAGCTTGAGTCCAGGGGTGGATTATGGCTACACCTTC. As protein: CASSLSPGVDYGYTF. Full variable domain (rest looked up from reference TRBV5-1 and TRBJ1-2): KAGVTQTPRYLIKTRGQQVTLSCSPISGHRSVSWYQQTPGQGLQFLFEYFSETQRNKGNFPGRFSGRQFSNSRSEMNVSTLELGDSALYLCASSLSPGVDYGYTFGSGTRLTVV.

The rearrangement uses TRBV5-4 and TRBJ2-5; 11 bases fit TRBD1. Germline V lookup: CDR1 SGHNT, CDR2 YYREEE (reference sequence). Trimming took 7 bases from V and 5 from J; bases not matched to a gene: 4. The CDR3 covers 13 residues. The CDR3 protein is CASLDRGQETQYF. The CDR3 bases are TGTGCCAGCTTGGACAGGGGGCAGGAGACCCAGTACTTC. The full variable domain, in which reference TRBV5-4 and TRBJ2-5 provide the parts outside the CDR3, is ETGVTQSPTHLIKTRGQQVTLRCSSQSGHNTVSWYQQALGQGPQFIFQYYREEENGRGNFPPRFSGLQFPNYSSELNVNALELDDSALYLCASLDRGQETQYFGPGTRLLVL.

This chain uses TRBV3-1 (or the pseudogene TRBV3-2) with TRBJ2-3; 7 nucleotides match TRBD2. The V and J ends lost 0 bases and 4 bases, in that order; junction bases with no gene match: 13. In germline, CDR1 is LGHDT, CDR2 YNNKEL (reference sequence). This CDR3 comprises 18 residues. CDR3 sequence (DNA): TGTGCCAGCAGCCAAGAGGCGTTAGGAGGGAGGGCCGCAGATACGCAGTATTTT. This sequence encodes CASSQEALGGRAADTQYF.

This clone was seen a handful of times. The V gene is TRBV9, the J gene TRBJ1-2, with D possibly matching TRBD1 (5 bases). This CDR3 spans 17 amino acids. V lost 4 bases to trimming and J lost 2 bases, with 21 bases between them. The V gene's germline CDR1 is SGDLS and CDR2 YYNGEE. The CDR3 loop reads CASSTNPGGPPNYGYTF. CDR3 in DNA: TGTGCCAGCAGCACTAACCCCGGGGGACCGCCAAACTATGGCTACACCTTC.

The rearrangement links TRBV5-1 to TRBJ2-5; the match to TRBD2 covers 7 bases. There are 15 residues in the CDR3. The trim removed 1 base at V and 3 bases at J, leaving 6 bases unmatched. The germline CDR1 and CDR2 sequences are SGHRS and YFSETQ. DNA for the CDR3: TGCGCCAGCAGCTTGAGGGCGGGAGAAGAAGAGACCCAGTACTTC. It specifies CASSLRAGEEETQYF.

The sample holds one count of this clone. The chain joins TRBV5-1 to TRBJ1-1, with D hard to call. Germline lookup yields CDR1 SGHRS and CDR2 YFSETQ. This CDR3 region has 13 residues. Trimming left V 4 bases short and J 7 bases short, with 14 bases between. The CDR3 loop reads CASSPDWGGEAFF. The CDR3 nucleotides read TGCGCCAGCAGCCCCGATTGGGGAGGTGAAGCTTTCTTT.

The rearrangement joins TRBV5-1 to TRBJ1-4; perhaps TRBD1 as D (6 bases). The V and J ends lost 3 bases and 8 bases respectively, with 17 bases between them. The germline V gene has CDR1 SGHRS and CDR2 YFSETQ. The CDR3 spans 15 residues. This chain's CDR3 is CASSSPQGGEEKLFF. The CDR3 region has the DNA TGCGCCAGCAGCTCCCCACAGGGAGGGGAAGAAAAACTGTTTTTT.

The chain has TRBV21-1 and TRBJ1-5. TRBV21-1 is labeled a pseudogene. The CDR3 is 14 amino acids. The CDR3 loop reads CASSSPSEDQPQHF. CDR3 in DNA: TGTGCCAGCAGCTCCCCGTCAGAGGATCAGCCCCAGCATTTT.

V and J are TRBV12-3 or TRBV12-4 and TRBJ1-5; tentative D call: TRBD1 (5 bases). Trimming took off 0 bases at V and 13 bases at J, with 10 bases between the two ends. This CDR3 has 12 amino acids. DNA for the CDR3: TGTGCCAGCAGTTTAGCAGGGACTGGGCAGCATTTT. Translating it yields CASSLAGTGQHF.

The rearrangement uses TRBV5-1 and TRBJ2-1, with D possibly matching TRBD1 (5 bases). The CDR3 loop spans 15 amino acids. Trimming left V 0 bases short and J 4 bases short, with 11 bases between. The germline CDR1 and CDR2 sequences are SGHRS and YFSETQ. CDR3 residues: CASSLDGARYNEQFF. The CDR3 DNA sequence: TGCGCCAGCAGCTTGGATGGGGCTCGATACAATGAGCAGTTCTTC.

This sequence joins TRBV11-2 and TRBJ2-7, with 10 bases fitting TRBD1. This CDR3 has 14 amino acids. The germline CDR1 and CDR2 sequences are SGHAT and FQNNGV. V was clipped by 4 bases and J by 4 bases; unmatched bases: 4. The CDR3 DNA reads TGTGCCAGCAGCTCCGCGGGACAGGGGTACGAGCAGTACTTC. Its protein product is CASSSAGQGYEQYF.

The V and J genes are TRBV7-2 and TRBJ2-1; perhaps TRBD2 as D (5 bases). Trimming cost V 2 bases and J 0 bases, with 11 bases left between them. The CDR3 spans 16 residues. CDR1 SGHTA and CDR2 FQGNSA come from the germline V gene. The CDR3, as DNA: TGTGCCAGCAGCTTAAGGCCGGGGAGCTCCTACAATGAGCAGTTCTTC. This encodes CASSLRPGSSYNEQFF. The variable domain in full, completed from reference TRBV7-2 and TRBJ2-1, reads GAGVSQSPSNKVTEKGKDVELRCDPISGHTALYWYRQSLGQGLEFLIYFQGNSAPDKSGLPSDRFSAERTGGSVSTLTIQRTQQEDSAVYLCASSLRPGSSYNEQFFGPGTRLTVL.

The rearrangement joins TRBV30 to TRBJ1-4; D may be TRBD1 (6 bases). Between the trimmed V and J ends, which lost 2 bases and 7 bases, there was a span of 14 bases. There are 14 residues in the CDR3. In germline, CDR1 is GTSNPN, CDR2 SVGIG (reference sequence). In DNA, the CDR3 is TGTGCCTGGAGTCAGACAGGAGGAACTGAAAAACTGTTTTTT. It specifies CAWSQTGGTEKLFF.

This clone has just one count. V and J are TRBV5-8 and TRBJ2-5, with D possibly matching TRBD2 (6 bases). Germline CDR1 and CDR2: SGHTS and YDEGEE. This CDR3 has 12 amino acids. Trimming took 4 bases from V and 3 from J, leaving 7 bases between them. The CDR3 DNA sequence: TGTGCCAGCAGCCGCGGGGAAGAGACCCAGTACTTC. Translation gives CASSRGEETQYF.

This chain joins TRBV11-2 and TRBJ2-3; D unclear. Trimming pared 2 bases from V and 1 base from J, leaving 13 bases between. This CDR3 is 16 amino acids long. The germline V gene has CDR1 SGHAT and CDR2 FQNNGV. DNA of the CDR3: TGTGCCAGCAGCTTAAGAGCGCTTCCTCGCACAGATACGCAGTATTTT. This sequence encodes CASSLRALPRTDTQYF.

The V and J genes are TRBV5-1 and TRBJ1-2, with unresolved D. The germline CDR1 and CDR2 sequences are SGHRS and YFSETQ. The CDR3 loop spans 13 amino acids. V dropped 4 bases and J dropped 8 bases, with 15 bases sitting between them. The CDR3 DNA sequence: TGCGCCAGCAGCACCGGACTTATGGGGGGCTACACCTTC. Amino acids: CASSTGLMGGYTF.

This clone showed up just once. The chain recombines TRBV30 with TRBJ2-2; D might be TRBD2 (5 bases). The CDR3 runs to 14 residues. With 1 base removed from V and 4 bases from J, the gap between germline ends came to 10 bases. Germline V gene data show CDR1 as GTSNPN and CDR2 as SVGIG (reference sequence). The CDR3 loop is CAWSGLATTGELFF. The CDR3, as DNA: TGTGCCTGGAGTGGGCTAGCAACCACCGGGGAGCTGTTTTTT.

A single count supports this clone. The chain carries TRBV12-3 or TRBV12-4 and TRBJ2-1, with 7 bases aligning to TRBD1. This CDR3 is built from 13 residues. V gave up 4 bases and J gave up 9 bases; unmatched junction bases: 6. In DNA, the CDR3 is TGTGCCAGCAGTTCTCAACAGGGGACTGAGCAGTTCTTC. Translated: CASSSQQGTEQFF.

The CDR3 loop is CASSFTRGGEQYF. CDR3 sequence (DNA): TGTGCCAGCAGTTTCACGAGGGGAGGCGAGCAGTACTTC. This sequence joins TRBV27 and TRBJ2-7, with D perhaps TRBD2 (6 bases). The V gene's germline CDR1 is MNHEY and CDR2 SMNVEV (reference sequence). Trimming removed 3 bases at V and 6 bases at J, with 12 bases between. This CDR3 has 13 residues.

The chain joins TRBV30 to TRBJ1-3; 11 bases map to TRBD1. After removal of 2 bases from V and 2 bases from J, the junction contained 5 bases not matched to a gene. This CDR3 region has 16 residues. The germline V gene has CDR1 GTSNPN and CDR2 SVGIG (reference sequence). CDR3: CAWSPMGQGAGNTIYF. CDR3 in DNA: TGTGCCTGGAGTCCTATGGGACAGGGGGCTGGAAACACCATATATTTT. The variable domain in full, with the rest retrieved from reference TRBV30 and TRBJ1-3, is SQTIHQWPATLVQPVGSPLSLECTVEGTSNPNLYWYRQAAGRGLQLLFYSVGIGQISSEVPQNLSASRPQDRQFILSSKKLLLSDSGFYLCAWSPMGQGAGNTIYFGEGSWLTVV.

The genes are TRBV11-1 and TRBJ2-1; 9 bases agree with TRBD1. CDR3 size: 15 residues. The germline V gene has CDR1 SGHAT and CDR2 FQDESV (reference sequence). Trimming took 7 bases from V and 4 from J; bases not matched to a gene: 8. The CDR3 protein is CASTDSGTGYNEQFF. CDR3 coding DNA: TGTGCCAGCACCGATTCGGGGACAGGGTACAATGAGCAGTTCTTC.

This clone occurred once. The V call is TRBV3-1 (or the pseudogene TRBV3-2), the J call TRBJ2-1, with 7 positions matching TRBD2. The V and J ends lost 7 bases and 3 bases, in that order; junction bases with no gene match: 6. Germline CDR1 reads LGHDT; CDR2 reads YNNKEL (reference sequence). The CDR3 covers 14 residues. The DNA for the CDR3 is TGTGCCAGCAACGGCGGGAGAGGCTACAATGAGCAGTTCTTC. As protein: CASNGGRGYNEQFF.